The source of this T cell receptor (beta chain) is a study of graft-versus-host responses after intestinal transplantation. About the study: Once they had received anti-thymocyte globulin induction, all recipients took tacrolimus and steroids for 2 to 4 years.

Repertoires were generated with immunoSEQ multiplex PCR, while TCRdb's copy carries only in-frame clones and drops some. The sample has about 120,000 clones, roughly 95% seen once. Germline assignment: CDR1 MNHEY and CDR2 SVGAGI. This CDR3 has 15 residues. V dropped 8 bases and J dropped 3 bases, with 16 bases sitting between them. Concerning this clone: Its antigen is unidentified.

Findings and limits, study-wide: The highest levels of circulating GvH clones went along with early declines in HvG clones after transplant.

The chain is built from TRBV6-5 and TRBJ2-2; D ambiguous. The receptor was derived from a human donor who received an intestinal transplant. The sequences come from unstimulated CD8+ T cells sorted from spleen or lymph node cells, collected before intestinal transplant. The CDR3 DNA sequence: TGTGCCAGCGGGTGGGTCGAGGCGGACACCGGGGAGCTGTTTTTT. It is translated as CASGWVEADTGELFF.